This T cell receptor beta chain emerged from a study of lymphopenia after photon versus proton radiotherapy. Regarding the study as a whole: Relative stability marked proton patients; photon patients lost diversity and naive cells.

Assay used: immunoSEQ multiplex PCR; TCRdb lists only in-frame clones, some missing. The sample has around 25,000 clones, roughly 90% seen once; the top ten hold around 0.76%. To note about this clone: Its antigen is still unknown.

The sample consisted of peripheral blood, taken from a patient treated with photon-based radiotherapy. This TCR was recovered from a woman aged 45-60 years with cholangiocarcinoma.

CDR3 amino acids: CASSFGGIHEKLFF. The CDR3 coding sequence is TGTGCCAGCAGCTTTGGTGGGATTCATGAAAAACTGTTTTTT. The chain joins TRBV7-9 to TRBJ1-4, with no clear D. V was shortened by 3 bases and J by 6 bases, with 11 bases between the two germline ends. CDR1 and CDR2 (germline): SEHNR, FQNEAQ (reference sequence). The CDR3 has 14 amino acids.